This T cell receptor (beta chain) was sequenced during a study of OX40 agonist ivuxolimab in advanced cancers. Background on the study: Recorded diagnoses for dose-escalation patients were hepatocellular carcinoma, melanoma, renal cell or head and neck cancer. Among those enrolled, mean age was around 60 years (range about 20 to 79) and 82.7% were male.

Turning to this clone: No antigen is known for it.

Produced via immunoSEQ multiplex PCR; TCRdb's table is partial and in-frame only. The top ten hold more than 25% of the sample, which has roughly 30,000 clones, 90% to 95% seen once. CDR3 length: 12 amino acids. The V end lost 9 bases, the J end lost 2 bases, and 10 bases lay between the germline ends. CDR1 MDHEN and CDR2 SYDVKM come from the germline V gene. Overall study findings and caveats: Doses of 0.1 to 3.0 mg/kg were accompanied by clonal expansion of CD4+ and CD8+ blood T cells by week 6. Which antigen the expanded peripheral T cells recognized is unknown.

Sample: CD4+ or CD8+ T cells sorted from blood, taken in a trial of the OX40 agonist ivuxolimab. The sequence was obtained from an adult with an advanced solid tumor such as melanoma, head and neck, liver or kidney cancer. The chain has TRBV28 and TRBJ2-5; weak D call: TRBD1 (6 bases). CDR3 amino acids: CASNRVQETQYF. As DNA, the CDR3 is TGTGCCAGTAACAGGGTTCAAGAGACCCAGTACTTC.